The entry below gives a single TCR beta chain sequence along with its context. The antigen is undetermined. The data derive from a study of cytotoxic CD8 clonotypes in ibrutinib-treated CLL. Study in general: The study included roughly 10 relapsed/refractory and 15 treatment-naive patients; roughly 17 had IGHV unmutated disease. Among patients, around 25 responded partially and 2 completely; 14 then stayed remitted and roughly 12 progressed after median 68 months.

Germline V CDR1 and CDR2: WNHNN, SYGVQD (reference sequence). The V gene lost 3 bases and the J gene lost 0 bases, with 13 bases spanning the gap. This CDR3 has 16 residues. Profiled with immunoSEQ multiplex PCR; TCRdb holds only in-frame clones, not every one. The sample has 13,000 to 15,000 clones; roughly two thirds are singletons. Study-wide findings and caveats: Public clonotypes, found uncommonly, either contracted or stayed stable on treatment. Clonality at baseline surpassed age-matched healthy donors and tracked circulating CD8+ T-cell counts.

The chain combines TRBV10-1 with TRBJ2-3; D gene unclear. This clonotype originated in a human donor with chronic lymphocytic leukemia. The sequencing here drew on PBMCs, taken before ibrutinib treatment. CDR3 loop: CASSDRVAQSTDTQYF. CDR3 coding DNA: TGCGCCAGCAGTGATCGGGTAGCACAGAGCACAGATACGCAGTATTTT.